These 27 T cell receptor beta chains came from one sample sequenced in a study of T cells in Graves' hyperthyroidism and ophthalmopathy. TCR beta CDR3 sequences were amplified from RNA transcripts. HTBI primers were employed in a first-round RT-PCR of the TCR CDR3. One entry per CDR3 protein, called by TCRdb with MiXCR from the multiplex PCR reads. The sample yields about half a million distinct CDR3 sequences, approximately 20% seen once. The sample comprised blood. The receptors shown here come from a man in his forties with Graves' ophthalmopathy.

This sequence joins TRBV28 and TRBJ1-2, with D possibly matching TRBD1 (5 bases). Germline lookup yields CDR1 MDHEN and CDR2 SYDVKM. CDR3 length: 16 residues. V was trimmed by 3 bases and J by 7 bases, leaving 21 bases between them. The CDR3 is CASSLFSGGAVCGYTF. CDR3 nucleotide sequence: TGTGCCAGCAGTTTGTTTAGCGGGGGAGCTGTGTGTGGCTACACCTTC.

For this clonotype: Given a much more abundant clone one base away, this may be a read error. In DNA form, the CDR3 reads TGTGCCAGCAGCTTCCAACGACTAGCGGGAGGGTATTACGATGAGCAGTTCTTC. This sequence encodes CASSFQRLAGGYYDEQFF. The J gene is TRBJ2-1, the V gene TRBV7-8; 14 bases fit TRBD2. CDR1 is SGHVS, CDR2 FQNEAQ, per germline. The trim removed 3 bases at V and 8 bases at J, leaving 12 bases unmatched. CDR3 length: 18 residues.

This clonotype was counted only a few times. The chain combines TRBV6-1 with TRBJ1-5; D is unclear. This CDR3 has 14 amino acids. Trimming shortened V by 6 bases and J by 0 bases, and 9 bases separated the two germline ends. Germline loops: CDR1 MNHNS, CDR2 SASEGT. The CDR3 DNA sequence: TGTGCCAGCAGCCCGACATTTAGCAATCAGCCCCAGCATTTT. Protein: CASSPTFSNQPQHF.

With regard to this clonotype: This may arise from a read error, as a much more abundant clone is one base away. The chain couples TRBV13 to TRBJ2-5, with no clear D. CDR1 and CDR2 from the germline V gene are PRHDT and FYEKMQ (reference sequence). The CDR3 contains 13 residues. The CDR3 DNA reads TGTGCCAGCAGCCGAAACCTCCAAGAGACCCATTACTTC. Protein: CASSRNLQETHYF.

This clonotype has a count of ten or more. This sequence joins TRBV7-8 and TRBJ2-1; TRBD2 agrees at 16 bases. Germline CDR1 reads SGHVS; CDR2 reads FQNEAQ. V shed 5 bases and J 10 bases; nucleotides not matched to a gene: 8. The CDR3 loop spans 16 amino acids. CDR3 DNA sequence: TGTGCCAGCAGCCCTGGGACTAGCGGGAGGGTGACGGAGCAGTTCTTC. Protein product: CASSPGTSGRVTEQFF.

This chain joins TRBV6-1 and TRBJ1-5; a possible D gene is TRBD1 (6 bases). CDR1 MNHNS and CDR2 SASEGT come from the germline V gene. This CDR3 spans 13 amino acids. V was trimmed by 10 bases and J by 1 base, leaving 11 bases between them. The CDR3 sequence is CATARGSNQPQHF. The DNA of the CDR3 is TGTGCCACGGCTAGGGGGAGCAATCAGCCCCAGCATTTT.

This clonotype appeared many times. The V and J genes are TRBV28 and TRBJ2-7; the match to TRBD2 covers 10 bases. The CDR3 is 15 residues long. The germline V gene has CDR1 MDHEN and CDR2 SYDVKM. Trimming cost V 5 bases and J 2 bases; bases outside gene matches: 6. The CDR3 reads CASSTSGTGPYEQYF. The CDR3 DNA sequence: TGTGCCAGCAGTACTAGCGGGACAGGTCCCTACGAGCAGTACTTC.

This chain connects TRBV7-9 to TRBJ1-3; D perhaps matches TRBD1 (5 bases). Trimming stripped 1 base from V and 0 bases from J, with 13 bases between. Germline assignment: CDR1 SEHNR and CDR2 FQNEAQ (reference sequence). The CDR3 spans 17 residues. DNA for the CDR3: TGTGCCAGCAGCTTAGTATTGGGACTGGCCTCTGGAAACACCATATATTTT. Protein product: CASSLVLGLASGNTIYF.

This clonotype was seen a few times. The J gene is TRBJ1-5, the V gene TRBV3-1; D gene unclear. The CDR3 length is 15 residues. Per germline, CDR1 LGHDT and CDR2 YNNKEL (reference sequence). The V and J ends lost 1 base and 3 bases respectively, with 10 bases between them. The CDR3 DNA follows: TGTGCCAGCAGCCAAGCTACTGGATCCAATCAGCCCCAGCATTTT. The encoded protein is CASSQATGSNQPQHF.

This clonotype was seen at least ten times. This rearrangement joins TRBV11-2 to TRBJ2-1; 11 bases match TRBD1. This CDR3 is 17 amino acids long. The germline V gene encodes CDR1 SGHAT and CDR2 FQNNGV. V was clipped by 0 bases and J by 5 bases; unmatched bases: 6. The CDR3 protein is CASSLDRGQGAHNEQFF. CDR3 nucleotide sequence: TGTGCCAGCAGCTTAGATCGCGGACAGGGGGCCCACAATGAGCAGTTCTTC.

The table lists this clonotype with many counts. The chain has TRBV6-1 and TRBJ2-5; 15 bases are a match to TRBD2. Looked up from germline, CDR1 is MNHNS and CDR2 is SASEGT. The CDR3 has 18 residues. Trimming removed 6 bases from V and 4 bases from J; junction bases left unmatched: 12. The CDR3 is CASSPGLAGGLVGETQYF. As DNA, the CDR3 is TGTGCCAGCAGCCCCGGACTAGCGGGGGGGCTAGTTGGAGAGACCCAGTACTTC.

This clonotype was recorded only once. One base away lies a much larger clone, so this may be a sequencing read error. This chain links TRBV20-1 with TRBJ2-7; D perhaps matches TRBD2 (5 bases). Germline V lookup: CDR1 DFQATT, CDR2 SNEGSKA (reference sequence). This CDR3 spans 13 amino acids. This CDR3 reads CSTRVRNSYEQYF. Here the CDR3 DNA reads TGCAGTACTAGGGTTCGCAATTCCTACGAGCAGTACTTC.

This clonotype appeared a few times. The final CDR3 position lacks the conserved phenylalanine or tryptophan, pointing to a likely read error. V is TRBV12-3 or TRBV12-4 and J is TRBJ2-5; D might be TRBD1 or TRBD2, each matching 6 bases. This CDR3 spans 16 amino acids. V lost 6 bases and J lost 1, with 18 bases in between. CDR3 amino acids: CASRPPGAASQETQYL. The CDR3, as DNA: TGTGCCAGCAGGCCCCCGGGGGCAGCATCCCAAGAGACCCAGTACCTC.

Many counts were recorded for this clonotype. The rearrangement links TRBV6-1 to TRBJ1-5; TRBD1 aligns across 9 bases. V lost 2 bases to trimming and J lost 6 bases; unmatched junction nucleotides: 5. Germline CDR1 is MNHNS and CDR2 is SASEGT. CDR3 length: 15 amino acids. The CDR3 coding sequence is TGTGCCAGCAGTGAACCGGGGACAGGGCTTCAGCCCCAGCATTTT. Translated: CASSEPGTGLQPQHF.

This clonotype has a count of ten or more. The chain joins TRBV12-3 or TRBV12-4 to TRBJ2-7; 7 positions match TRBD1. The length of the CDR3 is 14 residues. V dropped 8 bases and J dropped 0; count of bases not matched to a gene: 7. CDR3 sequence reads: CASQGQNGSYEQYF. CDR3 coding DNA: TGTGCCAGCCAGGGACAGAACGGCTCCTACGAGCAGTACTTC.

This clonotype was recorded at least ten times. V and J are TRBV28 and TRBJ2-1; TRBD2 might be the D (5 bases). Germline assignment: CDR1 MDHEN and CDR2 SYDVKM. V gave up 4 bases and J gave up 4 bases, with 17 bases separating them. The CDR3 contains 16 residues. Here the CDR3 DNA reads TGTGCCAGCAGTTCCCGGGGTTCCCTTATATACAATGAGCAGTTCTTC. Its protein is CASSSRGSLIYNEQFF.

This sequence joins TRBV7-3 and TRBJ2-1; 7 bases are shared with TRBD2. This CDR3 has 16 residues. CDR1 and CDR2 (germline): SGHTA, FQGTGA. V was clipped by 2 bases and J by 6 bases; unmatched bases: 10. CDR3 in DNA: TGTGCCAGCAGCTTATTACCTGGGGTAGCGGGCAATGAGCAGTTCTTC. Its protein is CASSLLPGVAGNEQFF.

V gene TRBV29-1 combines with J gene TRBJ2-3; TRBD1 matches at 10 bases. The V gene end was trimmed by 8 bases and the J gene end by 7 bases; junction bases not matched to a gene: 15. Germline assignment: CDR1 SQVTM and CDR2 ANQGSEA. The CDR3 spans 15 residues. The CDR3 is CSTIVGTGVLYTQYF. CDR3 sequence (DNA): TGCAGCACAATCGTTGGGACAGGGGTATTGTATACGCAGTATTTT.

This clonotype was detected many times. The chain is built from TRBV11-1 and TRBJ2-3; D is uncertain. Germline values: CDR1 SGHAT, CDR2 FQDESV (reference sequence). The V end lost 5 bases, the J end lost 6 bases, and 12 bases lay between the germline ends. This CDR3 is built from 13 residues. CDR3 sequence reads: CASSLGQLDTQYF. CDR3 bases: TGTGCCAGCAGCCTAGGTCAACTCGATACGCAGTATTTT.

The rearrangement uses TRBV20-1 and TRBJ1-5; D gene uncertain. Germline CDR1 reads DFQATT; CDR2 reads SNEGSKA (reference sequence). Trimming cost V 0 bases and J 0 bases, with 12 bases left between them. The CDR3 has 16 residues. In DNA, the CDR3 is TGCAGTGCTAGAGATTCTGTATTCTCTAGCAATCAGCCCCAGCATTTT. The encoded protein is CSARDSVFSSNQPQHF.

This clonotype showed up many times. The CDR3 DNA follows: TGTGCCAGCAGTTTGTGGGGGACCACTGAAGCTTTCTTT. Encoded protein: CASSLWGTTEAFF. The chain recombines TRBV12-3 or TRBV12-4 with TRBJ1-1; D may be TRBD1 (5 bases). V dropped 3 bases and J dropped 4 bases, with 9 bases sitting between them. The CDR3 covers 13 residues.

This clonotype was seen a few times. The V call is TRBV6-1, the J call TRBJ2-1; D not resolved. This CDR3 region has 15 residues. The germline V gene encodes CDR1 MNHNS and CDR2 SASEGT. The V end was cut by 7 bases, the J end by 0 bases, with 13 bases between. The chain's CDR3 is CASTPDWSSYNEQFF. The CDR3 DNA follows: TGTGCCAGCACCCCGGATTGGAGCTCCTACAATGAGCAGTTCTTC.

Only one count was recorded for this clonotype. The chain carries TRBV25-1 and TRBJ1-6, with 7 bases lining up with TRBD1. V lost 1 base and J lost 7; bases outside the gene matches: 1. This CDR3 region has 14 residues. Germline V CDR1 and CDR2: MGHDK, SYGVNS. CDR3 protein: CASSEWDSNSPLHF. DNA of the CDR3: TGTGCCAGCAGTGAATGGGACAGCAATTCACCCCTCCACTTT.

This clonotype was seen ten or more times. The V call is TRBV30, the J call TRBJ1-6; TRBD1 aligns across 7 bases. With 7 bases clipped from V and 8 bases from J, the junction kept 5 bases outside the gene matches. CDR1 is GTSNPN, CDR2 SVGIG, per germline (reference sequence). CDR3 length: 12 amino acids. Here the CDR3 DNA reads TGTGCCTTCATCAGGGGGGATTCACCCCTCCACTTT. It is translated as CAFIRGDSPLHF. The full variable domain, rest sourced from reference TRBV30 and TRBJ1-6, is SQTIHQWPATLVQPVGSPLSLECTVEGTSNPNLYWYRQAAGRGLQLLFYSVGIGQISSEVPQNLSASRPQDRQFILSSKKLLLSDSGFYLCAFIRGDSPLHFGNGTRLTVT.

This clonotype was detected ten times or more. V and J are TRBV3-1 and TRBJ1-2; TRBD1 matches at 8 bases. The J segment lost 4 bases and the V segment lost 4 bases, leaving 8 bases of the junction unmatched. The germline V gene encodes CDR1 LGHDT and CDR2 YNNKEL (reference sequence). This CDR3 is 15 amino acids long. For the CDR3, the DNA is TGTGCCAGCAGCCTCTCTGGACAGGGCAGCTATGGCTACACCTTC. Translated, it gives CASSLSGQGSYGYTF.

Regarding this clonotype: A much larger clone differs from this one at a single base, so this may be a read error. The J gene is TRBJ2-1, the V gene TRBV14; TRBD2 matches 7 bases. The CDR3 spans 15 residues. Per the germline V gene, CDR1 is SGHDN and CDR2 is FVKESK. V trimming: 3 bases; J trimming: 10 bases; junction bases outside the gene matches: 12. The DNA of the CDR3 is TGTGCCAGCAGCCACATCGGACTAGACTCATTCGAGCAGTTCTTC. Translated: CASSHIGLDSFEQFF.

This chain uses TRBV4-3 with TRBJ2-2; 10 bases match TRBD2. Per the germline V gene, CDR1 is LGHNA and CDR2 is YSLEER. The length of the CDR3 is 18 residues. The V segment lost 0 bases and the J segment 2 bases; nucleotides outside the gene matches: 6. The CDR3 coding sequence is TGCGCCAGCAGCCAAGATAGTGGACTAGCGGCCAACACCGGGGAGCTGTTTTTT. Translated: CASSQDSGLAANTGELFF.